Sequencing of this TCR beta chain was carried out in a study of T cells in Graves' hyperthyroidism and ophthalmopathy. The study, taken as a whole, reports: Model predictions of ophthalmopathy came a median roughly 6.4 months before onset.

CDR3 length equals 15 residues. V lost 5 bases and J lost 5; bases outside the gene matches: 11. In making diagnoses, clinical symptoms, serum thyroxine and TRAb, thyroid ultrasound and orbital computed tomography were all used. PBMCs were sourced from approximately 9.3 ml fresh peripheral blood. RNA transcripts were the template for amplifying TCR beta CDR3 regions. The TCR CDR3 first-round RT-PCR relied on the HTBI primer set. MiXCR was run by TCRdb on the multiplex PCR reads, yielding one entry per CDR3 protein. The sample yields some 690,000 distinct CDR3 sequences, 15% to 20% seen once. This clonotype was counted between two and nine times. What it recognizes is unknown.

The sequenced sample was blood. The chain carries TRBV12-3 or TRBV12-4 and TRBJ2-7; 8 nucleotides align to TRBD1. This sequence was found in a man in his fifties or sixties with Graves' hyperthyroidism. The CDR3: CASSPYFDRGDEQYF. In DNA, the CDR3 is TGTGCCAGCAGTCCATACTTCGACAGGGGCGACGAGCAGTACTTC.